Presented here are 11 T cell receptor beta chains from one specimen sequenced in a study of shared clonotypes between healthy human individuals. Some clones are missing from TCRdb's copy, which holds only in-frame ones; the method was immunoSEQ multiplex PCR. The sample carries about 1.5 million clones, about 98% recorded once. Input material: naive CD4+ T cells sorted from blood. Indicated subset: CD45RA+ positively selected. All receptors derive from a man aged 30 to 39 in good health.

The rearrangement joins TRBV5-1 to TRBJ2-7; 7 bases fit TRBD2. Trimming removed 0 bases from V and 2 bases from J; junction bases left unmatched: 5. Germline CDR1 reads SGHRS; CDR2 reads YFSETQ. CDR3 size: 15 residues. CDR3 nucleotides: TGCGCCAGCAGCTTGGTAGCGGGCACCGCCTACGAGCAGTACTTC. Residues: CASSLVAGTAYEQYF. Full variable domain (remainder filled in from reference TRBV5-1 and TRBJ2-7): KAGVTQTPRYLIKTRGQQVTLSCSPISGHRSVSWYQQTPGQGLQFLFEYFSETQRNKGNFPGRFSGRQFSNSRSEMNVSTLELGDSALYLCASSLVAGTAYEQYFGPGTRLTVT.

This clone came up once. The chain combines TRBV7-2 with TRBJ1-5; D is ambiguous. The CDR3 length is 14 residues. Trimming removed 5 bases from V and 4 bases from J, with 12 bases in between. Per germline, CDR1 SGHTA and CDR2 FQGNSA. Written as DNA, the CDR3 is TGTGCCAGCAGCATACGGTCGGGAAATCAGCCCCAGCATTTT. This encodes CASSIRSGNQPQHF.

V is TRBV10-3 and J is TRBJ2-7, with D maybe TRBD2 (6 bases). The CDR3 has 15 amino acids. Deletions cut 0 bases from V and 1 base from J, with 10 bases between. The germline V gene has CDR1 ENHRY and CDR2 SYGVKD. CDR3 in amino acids: CAISESASASYEQYF. The DNA for the CDR3 is TGTGCCATCAGTGAGTCTGCTAGCGCTTCCTACGAGCAGTACTTC.

CDR3 bases: TGTGCCAGCAGCGTAGAGGGACTAGGGGACGAGCAGTACTTC. Translation: CASSVEGLGDEQYF. The chain carries TRBV9 and TRBJ2-7; 8 nucleotides match TRBD2. CDR3 length: 14 amino acids. The germline CDR1 and CDR2 sequences are SGDLS and YYNGEE. Germline trimming cut 0 bases from V and 5 bases from J; bases unmatched to any gene: 4.

The chain uses TRBV11-3 and TRBJ2-3, with D unclear. Trimming shortened V by 5 bases and J by 4 bases, and 13 bases separated the two germline ends. Looked up from germline, CDR1 is SGHNT and CDR2 is YENEEA. CDR3 length: 14 amino acids. This CDR3 is CASSIGQSADTQYF. CDR3 in DNA: TGTGCCAGCAGCATTGGGCAGTCTGCAGATACGCAGTATTTT.

This chain connects TRBV28 to TRBJ2-7, with 7 positions matching TRBD1. The CDR3 is made up of 14 amino acids. V lost 6 bases to trimming and J lost 5 bases; unmatched junction nucleotides: 10. Per germline, CDR1 MDHEN and CDR2 SYDVKM. In DNA, the CDR3 is TGTGCCAGCAGCCCAGGGGACAGTATCAACGAGCAGTACTTC. This gives the protein CASSPGDSINEQYF.

On this clone: Distinct nucleotide sequences in the sample also encode this CDR3. The CDR3 bases are TGCGCCAGCAGCTTGGAGGGGCGGGGGGCCGGGTACTTC. This encodes CASSLEGRGAGYF. The chain employs TRBV5-1 and TRBJ2-7, with 8 bases fitting TRBD2. Germline V gives CDR1 SGHRS, CDR2 YFSETQ. V dropped 0 bases and J dropped 12; count of bases not matched to a gene: 8. This CDR3 spans 13 amino acids.

The chain couples TRBV7-9 to TRBJ1-1; no definite D call. Trimming took 6 bases from V and 7 from J, leaving 6 bases between them. Germline lookup yields CDR1 SEHNR and CDR2 FQNEAQ (reference sequence). CDR3 length equals 10 residues. In DNA, the CDR3 is TGTGCCAGCAGTACCCATGAAGCTTTCTTT. Protein product: CASSTHEAFF.

The gene calls are TRBV5-1 and TRBJ2-1; D remains ambiguous. This CDR3 comprises 16 residues. CDR1 SGHRS and CDR2 YFSETQ come from the germline V gene. Trimming took off 0 bases at V and 5 bases at J, with 15 bases between the two ends. The DNA of the CDR3 is TGCGCCAGCAGCTTGGTTGGCGCCACAGTTAACAATGAGCAGTTCTTC. Amino acid sequence: CASSLVGATVNNEQFF.

As for this clone: The sample has other DNA sequences that encode this CDR3 too. The chain employs TRBV18 and TRBJ2-7; no clear D gene. The CDR3 runs 12 residues. The V end lost 2 bases, the J end lost 2 bases, and 4 bases lay between the germline ends. CDR1 KGHSH and CDR2 LQKENI come from the germline V gene. CDR3: CASSPEAYEQYF. In DNA form, the CDR3 reads TGTGCCAGCTCACCAGAGGCCTACGAGCAGTACTTC.

The chain joins TRBV2 to TRBJ2-3; D remains unclear. V was trimmed by 6 bases and J by 3 bases, leaving 4 bases between them. The CDR3 sequence is 11 residues long. Germline CDR1 reads SNHLY; CDR2 reads FYNNEI. The CDR3 region has the DNA TGTGCCAGCAGGTGGACAGATACGCAGTATTTT. It yields the protein CASRWTDTQYF.